This TCR beta chain appears in the sequencing data of a study of blood T cell repertoires in COVID-19 (dated by TCRdb to the early 2020s). Looking at the study overall: Samples from collaborators originated in the United States, Italy and Spain and spanned both the acute and convalescent phases of COVID-19. Deeply sampled blood TCRbeta repertoires from subjects exposed to, actively infected with, or recovered from COVID-19 were included in the dataset. The sample metadata nearly always contained a de-identified subject ID, COVID-19 status, age in years and sex. The prospective study material was composed of cDNA or gDNA derived from T cells, B-cell-depleted T cells, or PBMCs. A freely available public database, intended as a resource for researchers studying the immune response to SARS-CoV-2, is where the repertoires were released. The samples were drawn from the first 160 participants of the ongoing ImmuneRACE study and from over a thousand subjects provided by 6 global collaborators. Where available, HLA class I and class II types were taken from metadata supplied by the sample provider and were not determined by assay-based typing.

TCRbeta CDR3 regions were amplified from genomic DNA using the immunoSEQ Assay, a bias-controlled multiplex PCR. The original methods were these. The number of nucleated cells in each sample was estimated by amplification of reference gene primers within the assay. To quantify the absolute abundance of each unique TCRbeta CDR3 rearrangement, sequence reads were collapsed and filtered. Productive Simpson clonality was computed per sample as the square root of Simpson's diversity index over productive rearrangements. Drawn from immuneACCESS, this table holds only the in-frame rearrangements with V and J called that TCRdb kept. Clones are partly lost; checked studies trace under half to an unresolved V gene and leave the rest unexplained. D and trimming were read from the DNA, whereas the V and J calls and clone size are those reported in that table. The sample contains some 200,000 clones, approximately 84% of them found a single time. Less than 8% of the sample goes to the ten largest clones.

Of note for this clone: The antigen this receptor binds is unknown. No much larger clonotype is one base removed from it; base qualities were not supplied.

Overall results and qualifications from the work: The amount of clinical and demographic metadata varied by source and participant and was provided uncurated.

V is cut by 4 bases and J by 1 base, and the space between the germline ends is 7 bases. From the germline V gene, CDR1 is SQVTM and CDR2 is ANQGSEA. The cysteine opens and the phenylalanine closes a CDR3 of 12 amino acids. The sequence is cut down to CDR3 DNA, 36 bases in frame from base 1. The collaborating institutions used their own protocols to collect whole blood in K2EDTA tubes. Collaborator samples were shipped for TCRbeta analysis as frozen whole blood, isolated PBMCs, or DNA extracted from either sample type. The rearrangement joined TRBV29-1 to TRBJ2-5, with the D gene uncertain. Sequenced: peripheral blood. This TCR came from a woman aged 45-60 years with active or convalescent COVID-19. Read as DNA, the sequence is TGCAGCGTTGCCTCGGGCCAAGAGACCCAGTACTTC. Protein translation: CSVASGQETQYF.